This T cell receptor (beta chain) comes out of a study of early T cells in non-severe SARS-CoV-2 infection. The CDR3 length is 17 residues. Germline CDR1 and CDR2: SGHVS and FQNEAQ. Trimming at V came to 4 bases and at J to 5 bases, leaving 6 bases not matched to a gene. Whole-study results and caveats: Matching against VDJdb likely underestimated virus-specific expansions, favoring anti-spike CD8.

A few counts support this clonotype. Its matching antigen is unknown. One entry per CDR3 protein, called by TCRdb with MiXCR from the 5' RACE reads. The data show about 64,000 distinct CDR3 sequences, just under 5% seen once. This clonotype was sampled from an adult who was a healthcare worker with PCR-confirmed SARS-CoV-2 infection or an uninfected control (not recorded which). The sample consisted of whole blood. The J gene is TRBJ2-2, the V gene TRBV7-8, with 14 bases identical to TRBD2. DNA of the CDR3: TGTGCCAGCAGCTCCGGACTAGCGGGAGGTCGGACCGGGGAGCTGTTTTTT. Its protein product is CASSSGLAGGRTGELFF. The full variable domain, rest sourced from reference TRBV7-8 and TRBJ2-2, is GAGVSQSPRYKVAKRGQDVALRCDPISGHVSLFWYQQALGQGPEFLTYFQNEAQLDKSGLPSDRFFAERPEGSVSTLKIQRTQQEDSAVYLCASSSGLAGGRTGELFFGEGSRLTVL.